A selection of T cell receptor beta chains follows, all from one sample in a study of early T cells in non-severe SARS-CoV-2 infection. One entry per CDR3 protein results from TCRdb running MiXCR on the 5' RACE reads. The sample includes tens of thousands of distinct CDR3 sequences, about 15% of them seen just once. Sequencing was performed on whole blood, taken at baseline. These TCRs come from an adult who was a healthcare worker with PCR-confirmed SARS-CoV-2 infection or an uninfected control (not recorded which). The CDR3 runs from the conserved cysteine through the conserved F or W. A D gene is named only where the DNA matches it firmly. Some rows mark clone size as missing; the rest say once, few, many or name a class of expanded clone.

clone size,V gene,D gene,J gene,CDR3 length,CDR3 protein,CDR3 DNA
.,TRBV5-1,.,TRBJ2-1,16,CASSSTSRGSYNEQFF,TGCGCCAGCAGCTCGACTAGTCGAGGCTCCTACAATGAGCAGTTCTTC
few,TRBV7-8,TRBD1,TRBJ1-1,17,CASSLRQGRTMNTEAFF,TGTGCCAGCAGCCTAAGACAGGGCAGAACAATGAACACTGAAGCTTTCTTT
few,TRBV12-3/TRBV12-4,TRBD2,TRBJ2-5,11,CASTSGGAQYF,TGTGCCAGCACTAGCGGGGGGGCCCAGTACTTC
.,TRBV6-5,.,TRBJ2-7,15,CASSYGVKGSGEQYF,TGTGCCAGCAGTTACGGAGTTAAGGGGAGCGGCGAGCAGTACTTC
.,TRBV7-7,.,TRBJ2-7,14,CASSFTHKGAEQYF,TGTGCCAGCAGCTTTACTCATAAAGGGGCCGAGCAGTACTTC
few,TRBV4-1,.,TRBJ2-6,18,CASSQTPGPLSGANVLTF,TGCGCCAGCAGCCAAACCCCGGGGCCGCTCTCTGGGGCCAACGTCCTGACTTTC
once,TRBV7-7,TRBD1,TRBJ2-5,14,CASSLDRGLETQYF,TGTGCCAGCAGCTTGGACAGGGGATTGGAGACCCAGTACTTC
once,TRBV7-8,.,TRBJ2-7,13,CASSLGTAYEQYF,TGTGCCAGCAGCTTAGGGACAGCCTACGAGCAGTACTTC
few,TRBV24-1,.,TRBJ2-7,13,CATSETPSSEQYF,TGTGCCACCAGTGAAACTCCCTCGTCCGAGCAGTACTTC
.,TRBV12-3/TRBV12-4,TRBD1,TRBJ1-5,13,CASGTGGGQPQHF,TGTGCCAGTGGGACAGGGGGAGGTCAGCCCCAGCATTTT
.,TRBV11-3,.,TRBJ2-5,14,CASSSRDTQETQYF,TGTGCCAGCAGCTCCCGGGACACTCAAGAGACCCAGTACTTC
few,TRBV12-3/TRBV12-4,.,TRBJ1-3,12,CASSLTENTIYF,TGTGCCAGCAGTTTAACTGAAAACACCATATATTTT
.,TRBV6-2/TRBV6-3,.,TRBJ2-3,13,CASSRTATDTQYF,TGTGCCAGCAGTCGGACAGCCACAGATACGCAGTATTTT
.,TRBV11-2,.,TRBJ1-3,13,CASSLGDSYAIYF,TGTGCCAGCAGCTTAGGAGATAGTTACGCCATATATTTT
.,TRBV5-4,.,TRBJ2-3,13,CASSLPSKDTQYF,TGTGCCAGCAGCTTGCCTAGCAAGGATACGCAGTATTTT
many,TRBV12-3/TRBV12-4,.,TRBJ2-5,13,CASSLGESETQYF,TGTGCCAGCAGTTTGGGGGAGTCGGAGACCCAGTACTTC
many,TRBV7-8,TRBD1,TRBJ1-4,17,CASSLYDRGPGNEKLFF,TGTGCCAGCAGCTTATACGACAGGGGGCCTGGTAATGAAAAACTGTTTTTT
few,TRBV20-1,TRBD1,TRBJ2-1,18,CSASSAHGTGSSYNEQFF,TGCAGTGCTAGTTCGGCTCACGGGACAGGGAGCTCCTACAATGAGCAGTTCTTC
many,TRBV30,.,TRBJ1-4,17,CAWSVSLGQWNREKLFF,TGTGCCTGGAGTGTAAGCCTCGGACAGTGGAACCGCGAAAAACTGTTTTTT
few,TRBV3-1,.,TRBJ1-3,12,CASSQDRNTIYF,TGTGCCAGCAGCCAAGACCGGAACACCATATATTTT
few,TRBV6-5,TRBD1,TRBJ2-7,11,CASMAGGEQYF,TGTGCCAGCATGGCAGGGGGCGAGCAGTACTTC
few,TRBV13,.,TRBJ1-1,13,CASSLKTLGEAFF,TGTGCCAGCAGCTTAAAAACTCTAGGGGAAGCTTTCTTT
.,TRBV4-2,.,TRBJ2-5,15,CASSQVGGEQETQYF,TGTGCCAGCAGCCAAGTGGGCGGAGAACAAGAGACCCAGTACTTC
few,TRBV10-2,.,TRBJ2-7,14,CASSEAPYPYEQYF,TGCGCCAGCAGTGAGGCCCCGTATCCCTACGAGCAGTACTTC
few,TRBV9,TRBD1,TRBJ2-5,13,CASSVDRGETQYF,TGTGCCAGCAGCGTAGACAGGGGGGAGACCCAGTACTTC
few,TRBV4-1,.,TRBJ1-2,15,CASSQIGYGNYGYTF,TGCGCCAGCAGCCAAATAGGTTACGGAAACTATGGCTACACCTTC
.,TRBV3-1,.,TRBJ1-4,14,CASSQAGWNEKLFF,TGTGCCAGCAGCCAAGCAGGGTGGAATGAAAAACTGTTTTTT
many,TRBV6-5,.,TRBJ2-5,11,CASSGLETQYF,TGTGCCAGCAGTGGACTAGAGACCCAGTACTTC
.,TRBV7-8,.,TRBJ1-1,13,CASSSYRDTEAFF,TGTGCCAGCAGCTCTTACAGGGACACTGAAGCTTTCTTT
few,TRBV11-2,.,TRBJ1-4,17,CASSAGRGRETNEKLFF,TGTGCCAGCAGCGCGGGAAGAGGACGGGAAACTAATGAAAAACTGTTTTTT